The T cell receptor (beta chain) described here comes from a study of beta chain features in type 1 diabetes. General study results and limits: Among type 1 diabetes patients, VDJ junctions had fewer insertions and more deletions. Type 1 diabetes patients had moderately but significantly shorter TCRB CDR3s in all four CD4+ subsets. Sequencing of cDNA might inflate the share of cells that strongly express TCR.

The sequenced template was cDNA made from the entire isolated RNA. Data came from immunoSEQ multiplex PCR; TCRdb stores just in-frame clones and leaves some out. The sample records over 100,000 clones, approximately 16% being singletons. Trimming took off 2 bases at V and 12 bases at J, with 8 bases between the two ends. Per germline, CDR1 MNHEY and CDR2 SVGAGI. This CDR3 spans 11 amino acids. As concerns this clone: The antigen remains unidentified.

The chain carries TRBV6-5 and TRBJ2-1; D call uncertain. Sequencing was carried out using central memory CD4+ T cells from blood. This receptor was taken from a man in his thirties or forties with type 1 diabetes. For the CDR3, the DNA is TGTGCCAGCAGTTACAGAGAGGTGCAGTTCTTC. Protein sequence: CASSYREVQFF.